A single sample is the source of the 19 T cell receptor beta chains below, sequenced in a study of beta chain features in type 1 diabetes. Since all of the isolated RNA was reverse transcribed, expressed TCRB transcripts were what got sequenced. The protocol was immunoSEQ multiplex PCR, while the TCRdb copy is restricted to in-frame clones and leaves out a portion. The data show roughly 610,000 clones, 15% to 18% seen once. Sequencing was done on a sample of naive CD4+ T cells from blood. Every receptor here comes from a man between 18 and 35 years old in good health.

This clone came up a few times. The CDR3 is CASSPPTGGTEAFF. The CDR3 DNA is TGTGCCAGCAGTCCGCCGACAGGAGGCACTGAAGCTTTCTTT. This chain connects TRBV6-5 to TRBJ1-1, with D perhaps TRBD1 (6 bases). The germline V gene has CDR1 MNHEY and CDR2 SVGAGI. V lost 5 bases to trimming and J lost 4 bases, with 14 bases between them. This CDR3 region has 14 residues.

This sequence joins TRBV6-5 and TRBJ1-5; 8 bases are a match to TRBD1. Germline-derived CDR1 and CDR2 are MNHEY and SVGAGI. The CDR3 spans 14 residues. V shed 4 bases, J shed 6 bases, and the junction held 5 bases outside the gene matches. For the CDR3, the DNA is TGTGCCAGCAGTTCCGACAGGGGAGTTCAGCCCCAGCATTTT. This codes for CASSSDRGVQPQHF.

This rearrangement joins TRBV6-6 to TRBJ2-7; 9 bases line up with TRBD2. The CDR3 spans 16 residues. Germline lookup yields CDR1 MNHNY and CDR2 SVGAGI (reference sequence). The J segment lost 4 bases and the V segment lost 0 bases, leaving 7 bases of the junction unmatched. DNA of the CDR3: TGTGCCAGCAGTTACTCTGGTGCGGGAGGGGGATACGAGCAGTACTTC. This encodes CASSYSGAGGGYEQYF.

The chain recombines TRBV1 with TRBJ2-5; the table assigns TRBD1, which was not confirmed against the DNA. TRBV1 is a listed pseudogene. The CDR3 is 17 residues long. Here the CDR3 DNA reads TGCACCAGCAGCGCCCAACTCGGAACAGGGGATTTGGAGACCCAGTACTTC. Its translation is CTSSAQLGTGDLETQYF.

This clone was found a few times. The gene calls are TRBV9 and TRBJ2-4; D is ambiguous. Germline V lookup: CDR1 SGDLS, CDR2 YYNGEE. Trimming left V 0 bases short and J 5 bases short, with 6 bases between. This CDR3 spans 13 amino acids. The CDR3 region has the DNA TGTGCCAGCAGCGTAGCCAGAGAAAACATTCAGTACTTC. Translation: CASSVARENIQYF.

The rearrangement uses TRBV5-1 and TRBJ2-7; 8 nucleotides line up with TRBD2. The CDR3 has 15 residues. V dropped 0 bases and J dropped 2; count of bases not matched to a gene: 4. Germline V lookup: CDR1 SGHRS, CDR2 YFSETQ. As DNA, the CDR3 is TGCGCCAGCAGCTTGGGCGGGAGGTTAACCTACGAGCAGTACTTC. Translated: CASSLGGRLTYEQYF.

The chain uses TRBV11-2 and TRBJ2-3; D is possibly TRBD1 (5 bases). This CDR3 comprises 15 residues. Trimming took 1 base from V and 2 from J, leaving 10 bases between them. CDR1 is SGHAT and CDR2 is FQNNGV in the germline V gene. CDR3 in amino acids: CASSLGSRVTDTQYF. For the CDR3, the DNA is TGTGCCAGCAGCTTAGGATCCAGGGTCACAGATACGCAGTATTTT. The whole variable domain, filled in from reference TRBV11-2 and TRBJ2-3, reads EAGVAQSPRYKIIEKRQSVAFWCNPISGHATLYWYQQILGQGPKLLIQFQNNGVVDDSQLPKDRFSAERLKGVDSTLKIQPAKLEDSAVYLCASSLGSRVTDTQYFGPGTRLTVL.

This clone was detected only a few times. The genes are TRBV12-5 and TRBJ1-1, with TRBD1 matching 8 bases. The CDR3 has 17 amino acids. CDR1 and CDR2 from the germline V gene are LGHNT and FRNRAP. Trimming at V came to 0 bases and at J to 3 bases, leaving 9 bases not matched to a gene. CDR3 nucleotides: TGTGCTAGTGGTTTGGTACTAGGGCAGGGGGCGTACACTGAAGCTTTCTTT. This translates into CASGLVLGQGAYTEAFF.

The chain carries TRBV6-5 and TRBJ1-2; 8 bases are a match to TRBD1. The CDR3 runs to 16 residues. Germline CDR1 reads MNHEY; CDR2 reads SVGAGI. Trimming at V came to 0 bases and at J to 8 bases, leaving 11 bases not matched to a gene. The CDR3 DNA reads TGTGCCAGCAGTTACTCGGTGGACAGGGCCCGTTGGGGCTACACCTTC. As protein: CASSYSVDRARWGYTF.

Remarks on this clone: Since no conserved phenylalanine or tryptophan closes the CDR3, a read error is the likely cause. The DNA is left out, because the CDR3 cannot be placed on it with certainty; the CDR3 is given as TCRdb lists it. The rearrangement links TRBV1 to TRBJ2-7; TRBD2 is the table's D call and was not checked against the DNA. TRBV1 is listed as a pseudogene. Including both end residues, the CDR3 is 10 amino acids long. The CDR3 loop reads CTSSQEGAPM.

This clone was counted ten times or more. The sample holds other DNA sequences that translate to the same CDR3. The chain couples TRBV14 to TRBJ2-7; D is undetermined. The CDR3 covers 11 residues. The V gene lost 4 bases and the J gene lost 0 bases, with 1 base spanning the gap. Germline V gene data show CDR1 as SGHDN and CDR2 as FVKESK. CDR3: CASSRSYEQYF. The DNA for the CDR3 is TGTGCCAGCAGCCGCTCCTACGAGCAGTACTTC. The complete variable domain, with remaining parts taken from reference TRBV14 and TRBJ2-7, reads EAGVTQFPSHSVIEKGQTVTLRCDPISGHDNLYWYRRVMGKEIKFLLHFVKESKQDESGMPNNRFLAERTGGTYSTLKVQPAELEDSGVYFCASSRSYEQYFGPGTRLTVT.

The chain has TRBV28 and TRBJ2-5; 15 bases fit TRBD2. CDR1 is MDHEN, CDR2 SYDVKM, per germline. This CDR3 is 16 amino acids long. J lost 5 bases, V lost 6 bases, and 7 bases had no gene match. The CDR3 here is CASSSGLAGGGETQYF. CDR3 DNA sequence: TGTGCCAGCAGCTCGGGACTAGCGGGAGGAGGGGAGACCCAGTACTTC.

This rearrangement joins TRBV19 to TRBJ2-2; TRBD1 or TRBD2 may be the D gene (6 bases each). The V and J ends lost 6 bases and 2 bases respectively, with 16 bases between them. This CDR3 is built from 16 residues. Germline CDR1 and CDR2: LNHDA and SQIVND (reference sequence). The CDR3 sequence is CASRSGDWGNTGELFF. DNA for the CDR3: TGTGCCAGTAGGTCAGGGGACTGGGGAAACACCGGGGAGCTGTTTTTT.

The chain joins TRBV12-5 to TRBJ2-7, with a weak D call TRBD2 (5 bases). CDR3 size: 14 residues. Per the germline V gene, CDR1 is LGHNT and CDR2 is FRNRAP. Trimming stripped 7 bases from V and 0 bases from J, with 13 bases between. CDR3 DNA: TGTGCTAGTGTTCCTCCGGACTCCTCCTACGAGCAGTACTTC. It codes for CASVPPDSSYEQYF.

This chain uses TRBV28 with TRBJ2-1, with 11 bases identical to TRBD2. In germline, CDR1 is MDHEN, CDR2 SYDVKM. Trimming took 5 bases from V and 7 from J; bases not matched to a gene: 16. This CDR3 contains 18 residues. The CDR3 region is CASSIVAGGPGGRNEQFF. The CDR3, as DNA: TGTGCCAGCAGTATTGTAGCGGGAGGGCCGGGGGGTCGGAATGAGCAGTTCTTC.

This clone was observed at least ten times. This chain joins TRBV14 and TRBJ2-3; D possibly corresponds to TRBD2 (5 bases). Germline V CDR1 and CDR2: SGHDN, FVKESK. Trimming removed 4 bases from V and 9 bases from J, with 17 bases in between. This CDR3 has 14 amino acids. Here the CDR3 reads CASSPEGSRGTQYF. CDR3 in DNA: TGTGCCAGCAGCCCTGAGGGCAGCCGAGGGACGCAGTATTTT.

This clone was seen only a few times. CDR3 sequence: CASSPLHSSGELFF. The CDR3 bases are TGCGCCAGCAGCCCTCTACATAGTTCCGGGGAGCTGTTTTTT. The chain is built from TRBV5-1 and TRBJ2-2; D gene uncertain. The CDR3 spans 14 residues. CDR1 and CDR2 (germline): SGHRS, YFSETQ. The germline V and J ends were trimmed by 4 bases and 6 bases, with 13 bases remaining between them.

This clone was detected only a few times. The V call is TRBV28, the J call TRBJ2-7; TRBD1 agrees at 7 bases. This CDR3 is built from 15 residues. Looked up from germline, CDR1 is MDHEN and CDR2 is SYDVKM. V shed 2 bases and J 1 base; nucleotides not matched to a gene: 5. The CDR3 bases are TGTGCCAGCAGTTTAGACAGGGTGGGTTCCTACGAGCAGTACTTC. Its protein is CASSLDRVGSYEQYF.

This clone was counted only a few times. The chain uses TRBV5-4 and TRBJ1-4; 8 nucleotides match TRBD1. The CDR3 is 14 residues long. Germline-derived CDR1 and CDR2 are SGHNT and YYREEE (reference sequence). The V and J ends lost 2 bases and 8 bases, in that order; junction bases with no gene match: 5. DNA of the CDR3: TGTGCCAGCAGCTTAGGACAGGGAAACGAAAAACTGTTTTTT. Encoded protein: CASSLGQGNEKLFF.